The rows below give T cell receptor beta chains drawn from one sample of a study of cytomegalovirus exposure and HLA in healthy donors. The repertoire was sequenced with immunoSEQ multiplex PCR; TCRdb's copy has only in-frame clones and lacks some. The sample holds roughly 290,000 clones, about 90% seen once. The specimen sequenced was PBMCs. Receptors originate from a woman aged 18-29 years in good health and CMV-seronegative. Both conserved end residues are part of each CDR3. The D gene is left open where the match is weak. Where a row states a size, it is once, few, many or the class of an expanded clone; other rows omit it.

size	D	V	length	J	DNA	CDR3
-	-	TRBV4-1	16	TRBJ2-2	TGCGCCAGCAGCCAATTTGCGGCCCCGAACACCGGGGAGCTGTTTTTT	CASSQFAAPNTGELFF
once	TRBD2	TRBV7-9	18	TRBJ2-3	TGTGCCAGCAGCTTAGAGTCTATTCGGCGGGGGGGCACAGATACGCAGTATTTT	CASSLESIRRGGTDTQYF
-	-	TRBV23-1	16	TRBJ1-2	TGCGCCAGCAGTCAATCTCCTAGGGGGAAGGTTCATGGCTACACCTTC	CASSQSPRGKVHGYTF
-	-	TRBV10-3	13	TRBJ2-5	TGTGCCATCAGTGCTGGCCCACAAGAGACCCAGTACTTC	CAISAGPQETQYF
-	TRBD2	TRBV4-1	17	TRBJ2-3	TGCGCCAGCAGACCTACTTGGACTAGCGGGGGGGAGAATACGCAGTATTTT	CASRPTWTSGGENTQYF
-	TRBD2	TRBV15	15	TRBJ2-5	TGTGCCACCAGCAGAGAAGAGCGGGGGATGGAGACCCAGTACTTC	CATSREERGMETQYF
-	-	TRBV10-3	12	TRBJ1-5	TGTGCCATCAGTGAGCCAGATCAGCCCCAGCATTTT	CAISEPDQPQHF
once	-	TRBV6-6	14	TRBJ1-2	TGTGCCAGCAGTCAGGGTACAGGGAACTATGGCTACACCTTC	CASSQGTGNYGYTF
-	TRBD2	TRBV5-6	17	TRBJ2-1	TGTGCCAGCAGCTTGTGGGATGAGAGCGGGGGGGCCGATGAGCAGTTCTTC	CASSLWDESGGADEQFF
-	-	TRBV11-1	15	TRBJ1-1	TGTGCCAGCAGTCCCAACCAGGGGAGAGAGACTGAAGCTTTCTTT	CASSPNQGRETEAFF
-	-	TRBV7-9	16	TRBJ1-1	TGTGCCAGCAGCCCGGGACACCGAACCTTGAACACTGAAGCTTTCTTT	CASSPGHRTLNTEAFF
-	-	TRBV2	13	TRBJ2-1	TGTGCCAGTTCCGGGTTCTCCTACAATGAGCAGTTCTTC	CASSGFSYNEQFF
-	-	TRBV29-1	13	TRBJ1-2	TGCAGCGTTGGTGGACAGCAAATCTATGGCTACACCTTC	CSVGGQQIYGYTF
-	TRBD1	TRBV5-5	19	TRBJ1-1	TGTGCCAGCAGCTCCGAGCCCTTCGGACAGGGGGTATGGAACACTGAAGCTTTCTTT	CASSSEPFGQGVWNTEAFF
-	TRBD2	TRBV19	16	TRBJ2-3	TGTGCCAGTAGTTTGGTTAGCGGGGGGGGCACAGATACGCAGTATTTT	CASSLVSGGGTDTQYF
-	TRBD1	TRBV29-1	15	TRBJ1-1	TGCAGCGTTGAAGGAGACAGGACAGGGAACACTGAAGCTTTCTTT	CSVEGDRTGNTEAFF
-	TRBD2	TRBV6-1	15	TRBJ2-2	TGTGCCAGCAGTTTTGGACTAGCAGGTACCGGGGAGCTGTTTTTT	CASSFGLAGTGELFF
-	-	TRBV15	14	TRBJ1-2	TGTGCCACCAGCAGCCGCAGGACACCTAACGGCTACACCTTC	CATSSRRTPNGYTF
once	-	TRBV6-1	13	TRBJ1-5	TGTGCCAGCACGGTGATAAGCAATCAGCCCCAGCATTTT	CASTVISNQPQHF
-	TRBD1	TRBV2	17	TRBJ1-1	TGTGCCAGCAGTGAAAGGGCCCCTTTGACAGGGGTGGGGGGAGCTTTCTTT	CASSERAPLTGVGGAFF
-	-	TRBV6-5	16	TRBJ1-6	TGTGCCAGCAGATACGGACAGACCTCCTATAATTCACCCCTCCACTTT	CASRYGQTSYNSPLHF
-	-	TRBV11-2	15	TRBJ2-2	TGTGCCAGCAGCCGCGGGGCCTGGTACACCGGGGAGCTGTTTTTT	CASSRGAWYTGELFF
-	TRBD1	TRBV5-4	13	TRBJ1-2	TGTGCCAGCAGCTTCCCCGGGACAGATGGCTACACCTTC	CASSFPGTDGYTF